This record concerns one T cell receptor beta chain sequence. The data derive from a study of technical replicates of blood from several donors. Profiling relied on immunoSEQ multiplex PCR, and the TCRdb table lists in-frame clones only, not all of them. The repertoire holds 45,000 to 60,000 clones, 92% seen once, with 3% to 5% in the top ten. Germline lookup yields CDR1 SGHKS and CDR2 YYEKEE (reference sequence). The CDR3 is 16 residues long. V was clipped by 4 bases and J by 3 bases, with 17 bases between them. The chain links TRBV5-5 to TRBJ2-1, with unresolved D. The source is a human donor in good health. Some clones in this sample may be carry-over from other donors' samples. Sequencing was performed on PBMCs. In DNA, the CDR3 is TGTGCCAGCAGCCCTCCCGTACCCGGTATCTACAATGAGCAGTTCTTC. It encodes CASSPPVPGIYNEQFF.